This T cell receptor beta chain emerged from a study of cytomegalovirus exposure and HLA in healthy donors (dated by TCRdb to about 2017). Regarding the study in general: According to an earlier analysis of around 600 of the donors, 200 million or so T cells yielded 95 million to 140 million unique TCR beta sequences and approximately 300 Gb of sequence data. Roughly 300 gigabases of sequencing data and roughly 90 million unique TCR sequences were included in an early release covering about 700 HLA-typed donors. Of the roughly 390 genotyped donors, approximately 83% fell in the genetic ancestry cluster associated with self-reported Caucasian donors. The study was designed to test whether signatures of past pathogen exposure could be identified by cataloging public T cell receptors. Using immunosequencing, the study profiled T cell repertoires from about 650 subjects and related those repertoires to cytomegalovirus serostatus. Along with the roughly 700-subject first cohort, a separate validation cohort of over a hundred different subjects was used. To predict cytomegalovirus infection status, the study combined high-throughput TCR immunosequencing, statistical association of individual TCRs with disease status, and machine learning. In a later analysis, previously published TCR beta repertoires from several hundred donors were re-analyzed and high-resolution HLA genotyping was added so that TCR occurrence patterns could be studied. Rather than using new phenotypic data, the later analysis identified candidate immune exposures from TCR beta sequences and from how often those sequences occurred across donors. An earlier analysis of 587 of the donors used high-throughput TCR beta sequencing to judge whether each TCR beta V gene segment behaved as functional or pseudogenic. Alongside the repertoire data, information on donor age, sex, ethnicity and CMV serostatus was compiled. Genome-wide SNP genotypes for about 55% of the 666 donors were used in a later genetic analysis, which treated that subset as a discovery cohort. All discovery cohort repertoires had been generated using a single sequencing platform. Class I and class II HLA loci were covered by the typing at four-digit resolution. The number of typed donors differed by locus: about 620-640 for A, B, C, DRB1 and DQB1; some 500 for DQA1; 606 for DPA1; and roughly 470 for DPB1. Several DR-DQ haplotypes were treated as single units for association and clustering because of strong linkage in the cohort. On average, 235,054 unique TCR beta nucleotide sequences were sequenced per donor among some 420 genotyped donors of the cohort, with around 19% of those sequences being non-productive.

In total, 600 or so healthy bone marrow donors made up the cohort. At the time of sampling, every cohort member was nominally healthy, though immune exposures that went unrecorded were likely present. The donor tested CMV seropositive and was one of the 289 seropositive cohort members. A peripheral blood sample was collected from each donor, and TCR beta sequencing was performed on peripheral blood mononuclear cells. Genomic DNA extraction from the blood cell samples was performed with the Qiagen DNeasy Blood Extraction Kit. Summary of the overall study and its limitations: Some IMGT-functional V segments, including TRBV6-2 and TRBV6-3, could not be distinguished by the 87-base-pair reads and were therefore excluded. In an earlier analysis of about 550 of the donors, most TCR beta V segments were observed in productive rearrangements about 87% or about 30% of the time, broadly matching IMGT annotations. In a later genetic analysis, a missense DCLRE1C variant was associated with V-gene and J-gene trimming of TCR beta chains, and the association was replicated in an independent cohort. The only immune exposure information available for the cohort was CMV serostatus. Correlated functional status among segregating V segments might be attributable to linkage disequilibrium, but an unknown experimental factor could not be ruled out. Strong co-occurrence of HLA alleles, especially DR and DQ, made assigning TCR associations to individual alleles difficult. The earlier analysis of approximately 540 of the donors excluded fewer than 20 rarely observed V segments, including chromosome 9 orphons, because counts were too low. A further reported finding was that TCR beta sequences accurately predicted the HLA-A and HLA-B alleles for most subjects in the first cohort. The study gave a list of under 200 TCR beta chains associated with cytomegalovirus. In a later analysis, the rate of TCR association differed among HLA loci, with DRB1 alleles having the most associated TCRs and HLA-C alleles having the fewest. In vitro tests confirmed that a few of the cytomegalovirus-associated TCR beta chains recognize cytomegalovirus antigens. Several of the top co-occurrence clusters appeared to be linked to parvovirus B19, influenza, CMV and Epstein-Barr virus, according to a later analysis. A cluster of highly shared sequence variants was judged likely to represent a technical artifact of the sequencing pipeline. Because HLA typing was unavailable for some donors at each locus, only the typed subset was used in association tests. Most CMV-associated TCR beta chains appeared to be HLA-restricted in a later analysis, and the HLA associations seemed to be driven largely by CMV exposure. In a later analysis, HLA-associated TCR beta chains were found to be more clonally expanded and to have lower generation probabilities than equally common non-associated chains. Compared with the approximately 670-donor mean, donors in an Asian-associated ancestry cluster had fewer N-insertions in productive TCRs, according to a later genetic analysis. In this cohort, only TCR beta chains were sequenced, and detectable features were limited by the absence of alpha or paired-chain data. Roughly uniform sequencing depth across donors was assumed in presence/absence analyses, although this assumption may not hold. While some public TCRs were present in many individuals, most TCR sequences turned up only very rarely across donors. In both the original and validation cohorts, the classifier was reported to diagnose cytomegalovirus status with high specificity and sensitivity. The authors suggested that the approach could potentially be extended to other disease states and immunological phenotypes. A later analysis associated about 17,000 TCR beta sequences with specific HLA alleles at a false discovery rate of 0.05.

A word on this clone: It lacks a known antigen. The input lacks base qualities; no much larger clone sits a single base away.

The library was obtained by the immunoSEQ multiplex PCR assay. The multiplex PCR relied on a mix of 60 forward primers for TCR Vbeta segments and 13 reverse primers for TCR Jbeta segments. The CDR3 region of rearranged TCR beta genes was amplified from genomic DNA with a multiplex PCR assay. The Illumina HiSeq System was used to sequence the amplified TCR beta libraries as 87-base-pair reads. Per the authors' processing: In a later analysis, some 80 million unique TCR beta chains were counted across the 666 repertoires, and about 10 million of these chains were shared by at least two donors. Raw reads were error-corrected and collapsed into unique sequences with a nearest-neighbor algorithm that merged closely related sequences to remove PCR and sequencing errors. V, D and J gene segments were assigned by aligning CDR3 sequences to IMGT reference sequences. Each retained sequence needed at least a six-nucleotide match to both a V gene segment and a J gene segment. A rearrangement counted as productive if the CDR3 had no stop codons and remained in frame with V and J, and every other rearrangement counted as non-productive. CDR3 was defined by IMGT convention, running from the second conserved V-encoded cysteine to the conserved J-encoded phenylalanine. In an earlier analysis of 550 to 650 of the donors, sequences lacking an unambiguous match to a single V gene segment were excluded. In an earlier analysis of approximately 550 of the donors, V segments were called functional above 56.7% productive rearrangements and were called segregating when the between-donor standard deviation exceeded 5%. A statistical classification framework was built for diagnosing cytomegalovirus status from the catalog of TCR beta chain sequences. In a later analysis, TCR nucleotide sequences were compared against IMGT/GENE-DB human TR gene sequences so that V and J genes could be assigned. A later analysis assigned CDR3 sequences and most-parsimonious VDJ recombination scenarios with the TCRdist pipeline. A later analysis defined each TCR beta chain by its CDR3 amino acid sequence plus V-gene family, and excluded reads lacking a unique V-gene family. A later analysis removed 600 or so highly shared, low-generation-probability nucleotide sequences to deal with suspected cross-contamination and a sequencing artifact. In a later analysis, a clonal expansion index was calculated for each public chain from normalized within-repertoire ranks of inferred template counts. In a later analysis, generation probabilities were computed with a VDJ recombination model fitted to out-of-frame rearrangements, and the resulting probabilities were checked against IGoR. Hypergeometric tests were used in a later analysis to score TCR-TCR, TCR-HLA and TCR-CMV co-occurrence, with a repertoire-size bias correction applied to the TCR pairs. False discovery rates were estimated in a later analysis by permuting HLA or CMV assignments 20 times. In a later analysis, co-occurring TCRs were grouped using DBSCAN, and TCRdist sequence similarity was added for clustering within HLA-allele-positive subsets. Co-occurrence clustering excluded repertoires with fewer than 30,000 or more than 120,000 public chains, plus five with anomalous nucleotide sharing. Held by TCRdb, this immuneACCESS table contains in-frame sequences only and omits some clones. Under half of the omission traces to an unresolved V gene where checked; the cause of the rest is unknown. That table supplies the V and J calls and clone size; D and trimming were determined from the DNA. The sample has about 130,000 clones on record, around 70% of them singletons. 4% of the sample rests with the top ten.

Relative to germline, V is 4 bases shorter and J is 1 base shorter, with 7 bases between their ends. The CDR3 covers 13 residues, taking in both the cysteine and the phenylalanine. Solely the CDR3 DNA is kept, with 39 bases framed from the first base. Via the germline V gene, CDR1 is MGHRA and CDR2 YSYEKL. This clonotype was obtained from a man aged 35-49 years in good health and CMV-seropositive. The chain joins TRBV4-1 to TRBJ2-5; the D gene identity is not certain. The sample consisted of PBMCs. The encoded CDR3 is CASSRALQETQYF. The nucleotides are TGCGCCAGCAGCCGAGCACTCCAAGAGACCCAGTACTTC.